This T cell receptor beta chain was retrieved from a study of chemoradiotherapy in HPV16-positive cancers. On the study more broadly: Candidate HPV-specific T-cell clones and common TCR motifs came from functional assays in a couple of HPV16-positive patients. Overall study results and limits: Non-HPV-specific T cells did not expand in tumors during treatment, whereas candidate HPV-specific clones and E7-related motifs did.

A note on this clone: No antigen is known for it.

The data were produced by immunoSEQ multiplex PCR, yet TCRdb's version contains in-frame clones alone and is incomplete. Among tens of thousands of clones listed, 85% to 90% were seen once. This TCR derives from a human donor with HPV-associated anogenital cancer. Sequences were derived from blood, sampled from a patient who underwent chemoradiotherapy.

CDR3 sequence (DNA): TGCGCCAGCAGCGATTGGGACAGGGGGAGGTACGAGCAGTACTTC. Protein product: CASSDWDRGRYEQYF. This chain links TRBV5-1 with TRBJ2-7; 11 positions agree with TRBD1. This CDR3 region has 15 residues. The germline V gene has CDR1 SGHRS and CDR2 YFSETQ. V shed 4 bases, J shed 4 bases, and the junction held 7 bases outside the gene matches.